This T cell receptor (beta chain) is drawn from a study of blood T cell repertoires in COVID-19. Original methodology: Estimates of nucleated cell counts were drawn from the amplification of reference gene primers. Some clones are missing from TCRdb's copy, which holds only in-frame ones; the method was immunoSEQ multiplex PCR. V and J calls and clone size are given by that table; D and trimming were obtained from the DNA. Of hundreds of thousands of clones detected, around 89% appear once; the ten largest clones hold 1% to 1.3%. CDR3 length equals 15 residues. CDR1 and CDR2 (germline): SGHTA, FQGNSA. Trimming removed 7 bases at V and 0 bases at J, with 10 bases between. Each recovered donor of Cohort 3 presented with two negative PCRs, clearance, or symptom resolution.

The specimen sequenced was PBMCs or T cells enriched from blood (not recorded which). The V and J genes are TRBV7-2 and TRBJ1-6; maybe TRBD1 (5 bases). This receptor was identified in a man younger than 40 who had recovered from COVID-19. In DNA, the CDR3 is TGTGCCAGCACCCAGGGTCGCTCCTATAATTCACCCCTCCACTTT. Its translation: CASTQGRSYNSPLHF. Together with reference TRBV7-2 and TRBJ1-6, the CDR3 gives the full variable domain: GAGVSQSPSNKVTEKGKDVELRCDPISGHTALYWYRQSLGQGLEFLIYFQGNSAPDKSGLPSDRFSAERTGGSVSTLTIQRTQQEDSAVYLCASTQGRSYNSPLHFGNGTRLTVT.